A single sample gave rise to the 30 T cell receptor beta chains below, sequenced in a study of T cell repertoires in cytomegalovirus infection (dated by TCRdb to between 2018 and 2021). Their target antigens are unknown. These reads were obtained on an Illumina HiSeq 1500. TCRdb trimmed the raw reads at Q25, called clones with MiXCR and kept productive beta chains. Each entry merges the rows of one CDR3 protein and shows their most common DNA and genes. The sample includes over 100,000 distinct CDR3 sequences, with about 9.4% observed a single time. Together, the top ten hold 30% to 40% of the sample. The source material was PBMCs, sequenced either directly or after in vitro stimulation (not recorded which). The source of these receptors is a human donor in good health (CMV status not recorded). Some clones in this sample may be carry-over from other donors' samples.

This clonotype was seen many times. This sequence joins TRBV27 and TRBJ1-3, with D hard to call. This CDR3 contains 18 residues. V was cut by 4 bases and J by 0 bases, with 19 bases left in between. Germline V CDR1 and CDR2: MNHEY, SMNVEV (reference sequence). In DNA, the CDR3 is TGTGCCAGCAGTTCTAACCCCCTTCTGAGCAGCTCTGGAAACACCATATATTTT. Translated, it gives CASSSNPLLSSSGNTIYF.

This clonotype appeared many times. The chain joins TRBV6-4 to TRBJ2-1; 9 bases line up with TRBD2. The CDR3 runs to 17 residues. Germline V gene sequence: CDR1 MRHNA, CDR2 SNTAGT. The ends lost 5 bases at V and 1 base at J; junction bases unmatched: 9. The CDR3: CASSQLPGLASYNEQFF. The CDR3 region has the DNA TGTGCCAGCAGTCAACTTCCCGGACTAGCGTCCTACAATGAGCAGTTCTTC.

This clonotype was recorded at least ten times. J is TRBJ2-7 and V is TRBV12-3 or TRBV12-4; tentative D call: TRBD1 (6 bases). The CDR3 is 13 amino acids. Trimming took off 3 bases at V and 6 bases at J, with 12 bases between the two ends. The CDR3 DNA reads TGTGCCAGCAGTTTGAATCGAGGGGGCGAGCAGTACTTC. Amino acid sequence: CASSLNRGGEQYF.

This clonotype has ten or more counts. This chain joins TRBV24-1 and TRBJ2-1, with 8 nucleotides matching TRBD2. The J segment lost 8 bases and the V segment lost 9 bases, leaving 17 bases of the junction unmatched. The CDR3 has 16 amino acids. Per germline, CDR1 KGHDR and CDR2 SFDVKD. CDR3 DNA: TGTGCCACCGGCCGTCGTGGCGGGAGGTGGGGCGATGAGCAGTTCTTC. It yields the protein CATGRRGGRWGDEQFF.

This chain joins TRBV20-1 and TRBJ2-7; TRBD2 matches at 8 bases. V shed 0 bases and J 5 bases; nucleotides not matched to a gene: 12. Germline V gene sequence: CDR1 DFQATT, CDR2 SNEGSKA (reference sequence). This CDR3 spans 16 amino acids. CDR3 loop: CSARDRRKREHDEQYF. CDR3 DNA: TGCAGTGCTAGAGATCGGCGTAAGCGGGAGCACGACGAGCAGTACTTC.

The chain's CDR3 is CASRTSGRPEQYV. The CDR3, as DNA: TGTGCCAGCAGGACTAGCGGGAGACCCGAGCAGTACGTC. V and J are TRBV6-2 or TRBV6-3 and TRBJ2-7, with 12 nucleotides matching TRBD2. Trimming at V came to 6 bases and at J to 6 bases, leaving 3 bases not matched to a gene. Germline V CDR1 and CDR2: MNHEY, SVGEGT. The CDR3 contains 13 residues.

This clonotype was seen many times. This rearrangement joins TRBV7-2 to TRBJ2-2; weak D call: TRBD1 (5 bases). Trimming left V 2 bases short and J 6 bases short, with 22 bases between. CDR3 length: 18 residues. The germline gives CDR1 SGHTA, CDR2 FQGNSA. CDR3 in DNA: TGTGCCAGCAGCTTAAAAGGGGTTGCGGCTTCGCACCCCGGGGAGCTGTTTTTT. Its translation is CASSLKGVAASHPGELFF.

This clonotype was counted many times. This chain joins TRBV29-1 and TRBJ2-4, with D tentatively TRBD1 (7 bases). Germline-derived CDR1 and CDR2 are SQVTM and ANQGSEA. The V and J ends lost 3 bases and 0 bases respectively, with 12 bases between them. This CDR3 comprises 15 residues. The CDR3 here is CSVDGGTEAKNIQYF. CDR3 coding DNA: TGCAGCGTTGATGGGGGGACAGAAGCCAAAAACATTCAGTACTTC.

This clonotype was recorded many times. V is TRBV10-3 and J is TRBJ2-2; 7 nucleotides line up with TRBD1. Germline trimming cut 6 bases from V and 4 bases from J; bases unmatched to any gene: 14. The germline V gene has CDR1 ENHRY and CDR2 SYGVKD. The CDR3 runs 17 residues. Here the CDR3 DNA reads TGTGCCATCAGAGCCTGGACAGGCGCCGGAGGCACCGGGGAGCTGTTTTTT. The encoded protein is CAIRAWTGAGGTGELFF.

The chain recombines TRBV20-1 with TRBJ2-5; D not certain. This CDR3 is built from 12 residues. Trimming took 3 bases from V and 0 from J, leaving 5 bases between them. Germline CDR1 and CDR2: DFQATT and SNEGSKA (reference sequence). In DNA, the CDR3 is TGCAGTGCTAGTTGGTACCAAGAGACCCAGTACTTC. Translation gives CSASWYQETQYF.

This clonotype was seen only a few times. This chain connects TRBV27 to TRBJ2-1, with TRBD2 matching 11 bases. This CDR3 is 16 amino acids long. Germline assignment: CDR1 MNHEY and CDR2 SMNVEV (reference sequence). J lost 4 bases, V lost 8 bases, and 10 bases had no gene match. The CDR3 reads CASAPSGRNPYNEQFF. The CDR3 DNA is TGTGCCAGCGCTCCTAGCGGGAGGAACCCATACAATGAGCAGTTCTTC.

This clonotype was found many times. V is TRBV28 and J is TRBJ1-3, with D unclear. Per germline, CDR1 MDHEN and CDR2 SYDVKM. The V end was cut by 6 bases, the J end by 2 bases, with 2 bases between. The CDR3 is made up of 11 amino acids. CDR3 sequence: CASSAGNTIYF. CDR3 sequence (DNA): TGTGCCAGCAGCGCTGGAAACACCATATATTTT.

This clonotype has ten or more counts. The chain is built from TRBV7-2 and TRBJ1-1; no reliable D call. CDR1 SGHTA and CDR2 FQGNSA come from the germline V gene. The V end lost 10 bases, the J end lost 0 bases, and 15 bases lay between the germline ends. The CDR3 is 14 amino acids. CDR3 in DNA: TGTGCCACCAGAGCTAGTGTATTGAACACTGAAGCTTTCTTT. Translation gives CATRASVLNTEAFF.

This sequence joins TRBV5-4 and TRBJ2-5; D might be TRBD2 (5 bases). V gave up 0 bases and J gave up 2 bases, with 14 bases separating them. CDR1 and CDR2 from the germline V gene are SGHNT and YYREEE (reference sequence). The CDR3 spans 16 residues. CDR3 nucleotide sequence: TGTGCCAGCAGCTTGGCCACGGCCCGACTACAAGAGACCCAGTACTTC. Encoded protein: CASSLATARLQETQYF.

In its sample, this clonotype was seen many times. The chain couples TRBV7-2 to TRBJ1-1, with D possibly being TRBD1 (6 bases). Germline-derived CDR1 and CDR2 are SGHTA and FQGNSA. Trimming pared 5 bases from V and 3 bases from J, leaving 10 bases between. This CDR3 is 13 amino acids long. CDR3: CASSPGVYTEAFF. The CDR3 region has the DNA TGTGCCAGCAGCCCAGGGGTGTACACTGAAGCTTTCTTT.

The chain uses TRBV11-3 and TRBJ1-6; a possible D gene is TRBD1 (5 bases). V was pared by 3 bases and J by 9 bases, with 9 bases between. Germline V gene data show CDR1 as SGHNT and CDR2 as YENEEA. The CDR3 is 13 residues long. The CDR3 nucleotides read TGTGCCAGCAGCTTCAGGGTGGGTTCACCCCTCCACTTT. Protein sequence: CASSFRVGSPLHF.

This clonotype was counted only a few times. The rearrangement joins TRBV4-1 to TRBJ2-1, with D perhaps TRBD2 (5 bases). The CDR3 spans 13 residues. Germline V lookup: CDR1 MGHRA, CDR2 YSYEKL. The V and J ends lost 4 bases and 6 bases respectively, with 10 bases between them. CDR3 DNA sequence: TGCGCCAGCAGCCCCGTTAGCGTCAATGAGCAGTTCTTC. It is translated as CASSPVSVNEQFF.

The chain combines TRBV27 with TRBJ2-3; possible D gene TRBD1, 5 bases. This CDR3 comprises 14 residues. Germline V gives CDR1 MNHEY, CDR2 SMNVEV (reference sequence). Deletions cut 3 bases from V and 5 bases from J, with 12 bases between. The CDR3 loop is CASSFGQGIDTQYF. For the CDR3, the DNA is TGTGCCAGCAGTTTTGGGCAGGGCATAGATACGCAGTATTTT.

This clonotype occurred many times. The chain couples TRBV5-6 to TRBJ2-3, with 12 bases aligning to TRBD1. The CDR3 consists of 19 residues. Germline CDR1 reads SGHDT; CDR2 reads YYEEEE. V lost 2 bases, J lost 2 bases, and 12 bases stayed unmatched. CDR3 protein: CASSFFSPPGQGATDTQYF. As DNA, the CDR3 is TGTGCCAGCAGCTTCTTCTCTCCGCCGGGACAGGGGGCCACAGATACGCAGTATTTT.

There are many counts of this clonotype. This chain links TRBV4-3 with TRBJ2-2; no firm D call. The CDR3 loop spans 16 amino acids. Trimming pared 0 bases from V and 2 bases from J, leaving 10 bases between. The germline V gene encodes CDR1 LGHNA and CDR2 YSLEER. The CDR3 DNA reads as TGCGCCAGCAGCCAAGATCGGCTAGTAAACACCGGGGAGCTGTTTTTT. This encodes CASSQDRLVNTGELFF.

This clonotype was seen many times. The rearrangement joins TRBV12-3 or TRBV12-4 to TRBJ1-4; the D gene is possibly TRBD1 (5 bases). This CDR3 is 14 amino acids long. The V gene lost 3 bases and the J gene lost 7 bases, with 12 bases spanning the gap. CDR3 region: CASSLPRDGEKLFF. The CDR3 DNA sequence: TGTGCCAGCAGTTTGCCCAGGGATGGTGAAAAACTGTTTTTT.

This clonotype was counted between two and nine times. V gene TRBV2 combines with J gene TRBJ1-6; D ambiguous. V lost 4 bases and J lost 7, with 17 bases in between. Germline V gives CDR1 SNHLY, CDR2 FYNNEI. This CDR3 region has 16 residues. CDR3 sequence reads: CASSGLRADGNSPLHF. CDR3 DNA sequence: TGTGCCAGCAGTGGATTAAGGGCCGACGGAAATTCACCCCTCCACTTT.

Many counts were recorded for this clonotype. This chain uses TRBV6-1 with TRBJ2-3; 11 bases map to TRBD1. CDR3 length equals 14 residues. V dropped 7 bases and J dropped 2; count of bases not matched to a gene: 2. From germline, CDR1 is MNHNS and CDR2 SASEGT. The CDR3 loop reads CASNGQGATDTQYF. In DNA, the CDR3 is TGTGCCAGCAATGGACAGGGGGCCACAGATACGCAGTATTTT.

This clonotype was seen more than once but under ten times. This sequence joins TRBV2 and TRBJ2-6; no reliable D call. CDR1 is SNHLY and CDR2 is FYNNEI in the germline V gene. The CDR3 totals 15 residues. Trimming pared 6 bases from V and 0 bases from J, leaving 9 bases between. The CDR3 is CASRGLNSGANVLTF. Here the CDR3 DNA reads TGTGCCAGCAGGGGTCTCAACTCTGGGGCCAACGTCCTGACTTTC.

This clonotype came up a few times. The CDR3 sequence is CASRLADTQYF. CDR3 DNA: TGTGCCAGCAGACTCGCGGATACGCAGTATTTT. The chain has TRBV6-5 and TRBJ2-3; D remains unclear. CDR1 and CDR2 from the germline V gene are MNHEY and SVGAGI. The CDR3 loop spans 11 amino acids. V was cut by 6 bases and J by 6 bases, with 7 bases left in between.

The chain carries TRBV5-5 and TRBJ2-5; 8 nucleotides align to TRBD1. The germline gives CDR1 SGHKS, CDR2 YYEKEE (reference sequence). The V segment lost 3 bases and the J segment 5 bases; nucleotides outside the gene matches: 3. The CDR3 totals 13 residues. This chain's CDR3 is CASSSRDRETQYF. The CDR3 region has the DNA TGTGCCAGCAGCTCCCGGGACAGGGAGACCCAGTACTTC. Full variable domain (outside the CDR3, taken from reference TRBV5-5 and TRBJ2-5): DAGVTQSPTHLIKTRGQQVTLRCSPISGHKSVSWYQQVLGQGPQFIFQYYEKEERGRGNFPDRFSARQFPNYSSELNVNALLLGDSALYLCASSSRDRETQYFGPGTRLLVL.

This clonotype was seen only a few times. V gene TRBV7-9 combines with J gene TRBJ2-1; the match to TRBD2 covers 8 bases. V trimming: 10 bases; J trimming: 3 bases; junction bases outside the gene matches: 14. Germline CDR1 SEHNR, CDR2 FQNEAQ (reference sequence). The CDR3 spans 16 residues. CDR3 nucleotides: TGTGCCATCCCCCCTAAAGGGCTAGCGGGCTACAATGAGCAGTTCTTC. The encoded protein is CAIPPKGLAGYNEQFF. The entire variable domain, with the rest obtained from reference TRBV7-9 and TRBJ2-1, is as follows: DTGVSQNPRHKITKRGQNVTFRCDPISEHNRLYWYRQTLGQGPEFLTYFQNEAQLEKSRLLSDRFSAERPKGSFSTLEIQRTEQGDSAMYLCAIPPKGLAGYNEQFFGPGTRLTVL.

This clonotype was counted many times. CDR3 sequence: CASSLIATYNEQFF. CDR3 sequence (DNA): TGTGCCAGCAGCTTAATTGCGACCTACAATGAGCAGTTCTTC. The chain recombines TRBV7-2 with TRBJ2-1; no definite D call. The CDR3 runs 14 residues. The V and J ends lost 2 bases and 2 bases respectively, with 7 bases between them. Germline CDR1 SGHTA, CDR2 FQGNSA. Full variable domain (rest looked up from reference TRBV7-2 and TRBJ2-1): GAGVSQSPSNKVTEKGKDVELRCDPISGHTALYWYRQSLGQGLEFLIYFQGNSAPDKSGLPSDRFSAERTGGSVSTLTIQRTQQEDSAVYLCASSLIATYNEQFFGPGTRLTVL.

The chain has TRBV20-1 and TRBJ2-7; 8 bases align to TRBD1. The CDR3 has 14 residues. Trimming removed 4 bases from V and 4 bases from J; junction bases left unmatched: 9. Germline values: CDR1 DFQATT, CDR2 SNEGSKA (reference sequence). The CDR3 spells CSAIKRQGLYEQYF. The CDR3 DNA is TGCAGTGCTATAAAAAGACAGGGGCTGTACGAGCAGTACTTC.

The rearrangement joins TRBV28 to TRBJ2-3; D unclear. V was shortened by 4 bases and J by 0 bases, with 5 bases between the two germline ends. The germline gives CDR1 MDHEN, CDR2 SYDVKM. The length of the CDR3 is 13 residues. The CDR3 region is CASSYTSTDTQYF. DNA of the CDR3: TGTGCCAGCAGTTATACTAGCACAGATACGCAGTATTTT.